The entry below gives a single T cell receptor beta chain sequence along with its context. The source of the sample is a study of blood T cell repertoires in COVID-19. The length of the CDR3 is 14 residues. V shed 2 bases, J shed 11 bases, and the junction held 7 bases outside the gene matches. Germline CDR1 is SNHLY and CDR2 is FYNNEI. Per the original methods: Estimation of nucleated cell counts was performed using reference gene primer amplification. This table comes from immunoSEQ multiplex PCR, and its TCRdb copy is limited to in-frame clones, with some not included. V, J and clone size derive from that table, while D and trimming were established from the DNA sequence. The table lists fewer than 250,000 clones, about 85% of them singletons, with 1.1% in the top ten.

J is TRBJ2-1 and V is TRBV2, with TRBD2 matching 9 bases. The sequenced sample consisted of peripheral blood. This receptor was taken from a young man with acute or convalescent COVID-19. CDR3 DNA: TGTGCCAGCAGTGAATCGGTTAGCGGGAGTCAGCAGTTCTTC. It codes for CASSESVSGSQQFF.